This paragraph reports one T cell receptor beta chain. Its antigen remains unknown. The data belong to a study of T cells after yellow fever vaccination. V shed 6 bases and J 10 bases; nucleotides not matched to a gene: 12. Germline lookup yields CDR1 MNHEY and CDR2 SVGEGT. The CDR3 is 14 amino acids. In making TCR cDNA, 5'RACE template switching added a universal primer site and UMIs to it. TCRdb itself ran the 5' RACE reads through MiXCR, one entry per CDR3 protein. The sample lists some 500,000 distinct CDR3 sequences; about 14% were seen once. The study's findings and limits: Clones from primary vaccination mostly reappeared after the booster (about 97% CD4, approximately 86% CD8). Only a minor proportion of clonotypes was detected across both CD4 and CD8 compartments.

The TCR sequence derives from a young man who received the YFV17D yellow fever vaccine. Sequences were derived from PBMCs, sampled on the day of the yellow fever booster vaccination. V and J are TRBV6-2 or TRBV6-3 and TRBJ2-1, with 7 bases that match TRBD2. DNA of the CDR3: TGTGCCAGCAGAACTAGACGGACTAGTGAGGAGCAGTTCTTC. Protein: CASRTRRTSEEQFF.